Detailed here is one TCR beta chain. Its antigen is currently unknown. These data belong to a study of OX40 agonist ivuxolimab in advanced cancers. Study details: Earlier treatment with anti-PD-1, anti-PD-L1 or anti-CTLA-4 was permitted, and roughly 40% had received some.

Libraries were prepared by immunoSEQ multiplex PCR; TCRdb keeps only in-frame clonotypes and omits some of them. The sample comprises about 45,000 clones, roughly 93% of which are singletons, and under 20% rests with the top ten. Autoimmune disease history or systemic immunosuppression excluded patients. Study-level results: Also showing low normalized T-cell clonal expansion were some of the nonresponders. Expanded clones were, on average, more numerous in CD8+ T cells than in CD4+.

The receptor was derived from an adult with an advanced solid tumor such as melanoma, head and neck, liver or kidney cancer. This material consisted of CD4+ or CD8+ T cells sorted from blood, taken in a trial of the OX40 agonist ivuxolimab.

The CDR3 is CASSQRQGNTEAFF. CDR3 nucleotides: TGCGCCAGCAGCCAGAGACAGGGGAACACTGAAGCTTTCTTT. This sequence joins TRBV4-1 and TRBJ1-1; 7 nucleotides match TRBD1. Germline V lookup: CDR1 MGHRA, CDR2 YSYEKL. Germline trimming cut 3 bases from V and 1 base from J; bases unmatched to any gene: 2. The CDR3 covers 14 residues.